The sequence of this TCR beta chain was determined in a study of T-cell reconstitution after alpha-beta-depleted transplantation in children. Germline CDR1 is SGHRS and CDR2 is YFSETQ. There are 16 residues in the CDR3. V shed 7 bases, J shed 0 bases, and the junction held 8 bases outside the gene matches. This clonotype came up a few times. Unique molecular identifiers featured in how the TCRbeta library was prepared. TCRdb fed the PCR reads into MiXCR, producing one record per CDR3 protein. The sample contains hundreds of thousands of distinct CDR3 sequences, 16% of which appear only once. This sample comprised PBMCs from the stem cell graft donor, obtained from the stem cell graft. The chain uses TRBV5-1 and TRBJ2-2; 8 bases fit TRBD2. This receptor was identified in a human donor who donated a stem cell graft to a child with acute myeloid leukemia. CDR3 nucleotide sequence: TGCGCCAGCCAGCTAGCGGGCCACGCGAACACCGGGGAGCTGTTTTTT. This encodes CASQLAGHANTGELFF.